A single sample gave rise to the 3 T cell receptor beta chains below, sequenced in a study of cytomegalovirus exposure and HLA in healthy donors. 13 Jbeta primers and 60 Vbeta primers were used for the PCR. Clones were read by immunoSEQ multiplex PCR, and TCRdb kept only the in-frame ones, dropping some. The sample has over 110,000 clones, roughly four fifths seen once. Sequencing used PBMCs. The receptor set was obtained from a woman aged 40 to 55 in good health and CMV-seronegative.

This clone has only one observation. The chain joins TRBV7-3 to TRBJ1-4; D is possibly TRBD1 (5 bases). The CDR3 has 13 residues. V was pared by 1 base and J by 7 bases, with 7 bases between. Germline CDR1 reads SGHTA; CDR2 reads FQGTGA. In nucleotides, the CDR3 is TGTGCCAGCAGCTTAAGAAGGGGTGAAAAACTGTTTTTT. This translates into CASSLRRGEKLFF.

The chain carries TRBV4-3 and TRBJ2-3, with TRBD1 as a possible D gene (6 bases). Trimming removed 0 bases at V and 3 bases at J, with 10 bases between. The CDR3 runs 15 residues. Looked up from germline, CDR1 is LGHNA and CDR2 is YSLEER. CDR3 in DNA: TGCGCCAGCAGCCAAGATGGGGGCCGGACAGATACGCAGTATTTT. Translated, it gives CASSQDGGRTDTQYF.

The V gene is TRBV2, the J gene TRBJ2-2; possibly TRBD1 for D (6 bases). There are 14 residues in the CDR3. Germline assignment: CDR1 SNHLY and CDR2 FYNNEI. Trimming removed 6 bases at V and 1 base at J, with 9 bases between. The CDR3 here is CASSGQLNTGELFF. The CDR3 DNA follows: TGTGCCAGCAGCGGACAGCTGAACACCGGGGAGCTGTTTTTT.